Following are 24 T cell receptor beta chains from one sample sequenced in a study of cytomegalovirus exposure and HLA in healthy donors. PCR primers comprised 60 Vbeta and 13 Jbeta primers. Generated by immunoSEQ multiplex PCR, the TCRdb table keeps only in-frame clones and is missing some. Of fewer than 200,000 clones listed, about 70% were seen once; the top ten hold less than 5%. Sequenced input: PBMCs. Receptor source: a woman younger than 30 in good health and CMV-seropositive.

The rearrangement uses TRBV29-1 and TRBJ1-1; possible D gene TRBD1, 6 bases. Per germline, CDR1 SQVTM and CDR2 ANQGSEA. Trimming pared 4 bases from V and 8 bases from J, leaving 11 bases between. There are 11 residues in the CDR3. The CDR3 coding sequence is TGCAGCGTTGGAGACAGGACAGAAGCTTTCTTT. Residues: CSVGDRTEAFF.

This chain uses TRBV4-1 with TRBJ2-2, with a possible D match to TRBD1 (5 bases). Trimming took off 3 bases at V and 2 bases at J, with 13 bases between the two ends. This CDR3 has 16 amino acids. Germline V CDR1 and CDR2: MGHRA, YSYEKL. The CDR3 loop is CASSHPGRDNTGELFF. In nucleotides, the CDR3 is TGCGCCAGCAGCCATCCCGGCAGGGATAACACCGGGGAGCTGTTTTTT.

The gene calls are TRBV2 and TRBJ1-2; TRBD1 matches at 9 bases. The CDR3 is 14 residues long. Germline V gene sequence: CDR1 SNHLY, CDR2 FYNNEI. Losses at the gene ends were 6 bases for V and 10 bases for J; bases not matched to a gene: 12. The CDR3 nucleotides read TGTGCCAGCAGGAATGGACAGGGGCAGGATCCCTACACCTTC. It specifies CASRNGQGQDPYTF. Combining the CDR3 with reference TRBV2 and TRBJ1-2 gives the whole variable domain EPEVTQTPSHQVTQMGQEVILRCVPISNHLYFYWYRQILGQKVEFLVSFYNNEISEKSEIFDDQFSVERPDGSNFTLKIRSTKLEDSAMYFCASRNGQGQDPYTFGSGTRLTVV.

V usage is TRBV6-6 and J usage is TRBJ2-5; 11 nucleotides match TRBD1. The J call is doubtful: the DNA matches TRBJ2-7 better. CDR1 and CDR2 (germline): MNHNY, SVGAGI (reference sequence). This CDR3 comprises 14 residues. For the CDR3, the DNA is TGTGCCAGCAGTGGGACAGGGGGAACCTACGAGCAGTACTTC. Its translation is CASSGTGGTYEQYF.

With respect to this clone: Since the CDR3 does not end with the conserved phenylalanine or tryptophan, this likely comes from a read error. The limits of the CDR3 on the DNA are not certain, so only TCRdb's listed CDR3 is given. V usage is TRBV23-1 and J usage is TRBJ2-6; no check of the table's D call, TRBD1, against the DNA was made. TRBV23-1 is recorded as an ORF, its role being uncertain. The CDR3 spans 10 residues, counting both ends. The CDR3 here is CASSQLHCTR.

This chain uses TRBV7-9 with TRBJ1-3; TRBD1 matches 8 bases. J lost 0 bases, V lost 2 bases, and 0 bases had no gene match. CDR3 length: 15 residues. Germline V gives CDR1 SEHNR, CDR2 FQNEAQ (reference sequence). CDR3 nucleotides: TGTGCCAGCAGCTTAACAGGGGGCTCTGGAAACACCATATATTTT. It codes for CASSLTGGSGNTIYF.

This clone appeared a few times. This chain connects TRBV5-4 to TRBJ1-1; 10 nucleotides align to TRBD1. V was pared by 3 bases and J by 3 bases, with 5 bases of the junction left unmatched. The germline CDR1 and CDR2 sequences are SGHNT and YYREEE (reference sequence). The CDR3 runs 15 residues. CDR3 coding DNA: TGTGCCAGCAGCTCCCCGGGACAGGGGCACACTGAAGCTTTCTTT. Translating gives CASSSPGQGHTEAFF.

A single count supports this clone. The V and J genes are TRBV6-5 and TRBJ1-2; TRBD1 aligns across 8 bases. V gave up 6 bases and J gave up 6 bases; unmatched junction bases: 6. The germline V gene has CDR1 MNHEY and CDR2 SVGAGI. The CDR3 contains 13 residues. The DNA of the CDR3 is TGTGCCAGCAGAAGGACAGGGAAGGATGGCTACACCTTC. Protein sequence: CASRRTGKDGYTF.

The V call is TRBV27, the J call TRBJ1-2; 8 positions agree with TRBD1. Germline loops: CDR1 MNHEY, CDR2 SMNVEV (reference sequence). The CDR3 contains 17 residues. V was pared by 1 base and J by 7 bases, with 14 bases of the junction left unmatched. The CDR3 loop reads CASSLLAGVSTGVGYTF. CDR3 DNA sequence: TGTGCCAGCAGTTTATTGGCCGGAGTATCGACAGGGGTTGGCTACACCTTC.

The chain employs TRBV4-1 and TRBJ2-1, with 12 bases identical to TRBD2. This CDR3 has 18 amino acids. Looked up from germline, CDR1 is MGHRA and CDR2 is YSYEKL. Trimming took 1 base from V and 9 from J; bases not matched to a gene: 13. The CDR3 protein is CASSQVVQSSGRASEQFF. The CDR3 DNA follows: TGCGCCAGCAGCCAAGTTGTTCAATCTAGCGGGAGGGCCAGTGAGCAGTTCTTC.

The chain carries TRBV7-8 and TRBJ2-3, with D unresolved. V was pared by 5 bases and J by 4 bases, with 13 bases between. Germline-derived CDR1 and CDR2 are SGHVS and FQNEAQ. This CDR3 contains 14 residues. Here the CDR3 DNA reads TGTGCCAGCAGCCCCCGCATTCCGGCAGATACGCAGTATTTT. Its translation is CASSPRIPADTQYF.

The chain employs TRBV27 and TRBJ2-1; D is ambiguous. V shed 2 bases and J shed 0 bases, with 5 bases lying between them. Germline V gene data show CDR1 as MNHEY and CDR2 as SMNVEV (reference sequence). The CDR3 contains 14 residues. The CDR3 nucleotides are TGTGCCAGCAGTTTACAGGCCTCCTACAATGAGCAGTTCTTC. Amino acid sequence: CASSLQASYNEQFF.

This clone came up a few times. For the CDR3, the DNA is TGTGCCAGCAGCTTGGGGAACAGGAATCAGCCCCAGCATTTT. As protein: CASSLGNRNQPQHF. The V gene is TRBV7-9, the J gene TRBJ1-5, with D possibly TRBD1 on 5 matching bases. V lost 3 bases to trimming and J lost 4 bases, with 10 bases between them. The CDR3 contains 14 residues. The V gene's germline CDR1 is SEHNR and CDR2 FQNEAQ (reference sequence).

This chain joins TRBV27 and TRBJ2-6, with 9 bases fitting TRBD1. With 5 bases clipped from V and 2 bases from J, the junction kept 1 base outside the gene matches. The CDR3 contains 15 residues. Germline-derived CDR1 and CDR2 are MNHEY and SMNVEV (reference sequence). The CDR3 DNA reads TGTGCCAGCAGTAGGGACAGGGCTGGGGCCAACGTCCTGACTTTC. Its protein is CASSRDRAGANVLTF.

The V gene is TRBV7-2, the J gene TRBJ2-1; D is unclear. The V gene lost 1 base and the J gene lost 3 bases, with 10 bases spanning the gap. This CDR3 comprises 15 residues. The germline gives CDR1 SGHTA, CDR2 FQGNSA. CDR3 residues: CASSLESSGYNEQFF. DNA of the CDR3: TGTGCCAGCAGCTTAGAGTCATCGGGCTACAATGAGCAGTTCTTC.

The genes are TRBV19 and TRBJ2-2; TRBD1 matches 7 bases. The germline CDR1 and CDR2 sequences are LNHDA and SQIVND (reference sequence). The CDR3 runs to 12 residues. V lost 10 bases, J lost 6 bases, and 5 bases stayed unmatched. The CDR3: CATQGTSGELFF. CDR3 nucleotide sequence: TGTGCCACACAGGGGACCTCCGGGGAGCTGTTTTTT. Supplemented by reference TRBV19 and TRBJ2-2, the full variable domain reads DGGITQSPKYLFRKEGQNVTLSCEQNLNHDAMYWYRQDPGQGLRLIYYSQIVNDFQKGDIAEGYSVSREKKESFPLTVTSAQKNPTAFYLCATQGTSGELFFGEGSRLTVL.

This clone was recorded a few times. The chain combines TRBV28 with TRBJ2-1, with D uncertain. V was shortened by 6 bases and J by 12 bases, with 15 bases between the two germline ends. The germline gives CDR1 MDHEN, CDR2 SYDVKM. This CDR3 region has 12 residues. The CDR3 loop reads CASRKTIEGQFF. The CDR3 DNA reads as TGTGCCAGCAGGAAGACAATAGAAGGGCAGTTCTTC.

The chain links TRBV5-1 to TRBJ2-5, with TRBD2 as a possible D gene (5 bases). The J call may be mistaken, given a closer DNA end match to TRBJ2-7. Germline lookup yields CDR1 SGHRS and CDR2 YFSETQ. The CDR3 extends over 12 amino acids. DNA of the CDR3: TGCGCCAGCACCGGGGTCTCCTACGAGCAGTACTTC. Protein: CASTGVSYEQYF.

The chain carries TRBV28 and TRBJ1-5; D is possibly TRBD1 (5 bases). Trimming took 8 bases from V and 1 from J, leaving 15 bases between them. Germline CDR1 MDHEN, CDR2 SYDVKM. The CDR3 sequence is 15 residues long. The chain's CDR3 is CASWSIGGSNQPQHF. DNA for the CDR3: TGTGCCAGCTGGTCAATCGGGGGAAGCAATCAGCCCCAGCATTTT.

The CDR3 reads CASSRRDSNTGELFF. For the CDR3, the DNA is TGTGCCAGCAGCCGTCGAGACAGTAACACCGGGGAGCTGTTTTTT. This sequence joins TRBV14 and TRBJ2-2, with D maybe TRBD1 (5 bases). This CDR3 spans 15 amino acids. The V gene's germline CDR1 is SGHDN and CDR2 FVKESK. V was pared by 4 bases and J by 2 bases, with 11 bases between.

This clone was counted only a few times. This chain uses TRBV9 with TRBJ1-4; no definite D call. V was shortened by 0 bases and J by 0 bases, with 18 bases between the two germline ends. The germline V gene has CDR1 SGDLS and CDR2 YYNGEE. The CDR3 contains 19 residues. CDR3 sequence: CASSVVSAVTPATNEKLFF. The DNA for the CDR3 is TGTGCCAGCAGCGTAGTGTCCGCAGTAACCCCTGCAACTAATGAAAAACTGTTTTTT.

This sequence joins TRBV4-1 and TRBJ2-7, with a weak D call TRBD2 (5 bases). The CDR3 is made up of 16 amino acids. Trimming left V 0 bases short and J 6 bases short, with 18 bases between. Germline V gene sequence: CDR1 MGHRA, CDR2 YSYEKL. The CDR3 DNA reads TGCGCCAGCAGCCAAGATCCGACTCAGCGGTCGCGCGAGCAGTACTTC. Translated: CASSQDPTQRSREQYF.

This rearrangement joins TRBV4-2 to TRBJ1-1; 8 bases match TRBD1. Germline trimming cut 0 bases from V and 1 base from J; bases unmatched to any gene: 10. This CDR3 has 18 residues. Germline V gene lookup returns CDR1 LGHNA and CDR2 YNFKEQ. The CDR3 region has the DNA TGTGCCAGCAGCCAAGATGGCTATTCAGGGGGCGGGAACACTGAAGCTTTCTTT. As protein: CASSQDGYSGGGNTEAFF.

The rearrangement uses TRBV5-6 and TRBJ2-2; D gene uncertain. The DNA end lines up better with TRBJ1-3; the J call may be wrong. From germline, CDR1 is SGHDT and CDR2 YYEEEE. The CDR3 length is 16 residues. CDR3 residues: CASSLAGGYGRNTIYF. CDR3 DNA: TGTGCCAGCAGCTTGGCCGGAGGGTATGGAAGAAACACCATATATTTT.